Listed below are T cell receptor beta chains from one sample, sequenced in a study of T cell responses to AZD1222 COVID-19 vaccine. Method: immunoSEQ multiplex PCR; TCRdb's copy keeps in-frame clones and lacks some. The table has around 110,000 clones, 80% to 90% seen once. The sample consisted of peripheral blood, taken on day 0 of MenACWY control vaccination. All receptors derive from an adult in good health. Each CDR3 is given with its conserved first and last residue. A D gene is named only where the DNA matches it firmly. Expanded clones get a size class; other rows say once, few or many, or leave the size out.

CDR3 | DNA | V | size | J | D
CASSGLSGAGVYGYTF | TGTGCCAGCAGCGGTCTGTCTGGGGCAGGGGTTTATGGCTACACCTTC | TRBV3-1/TRBV3-2 | - | TRBJ1-2 | -
CASSSPGTGNEKLFF | TGTGCCAGCAGCTCCCCGGGGACGGGTAATGAAAAACTGTTTTTT | TRBV7-8 | - | TRBJ1-4 | -
CASSLYPGLLNEKLFF | TGTGCCAGCTCACTGTACCCGGGACTGCTTAATGAAAAACTGTTTTTT | TRBV18 | - | TRBJ1-4 | -
CASSFGAGRGRVHEQYF | TGTGCCAGCAGCTTTGGAGCGGGGAGGGGGCGCGTCCACGAGCAGTACTTC | TRBV7-2 | - | TRBJ2-7 | -
CASSLFSGPNTEAFF | TGTGCCAGCAGTTTATTCTCGGGACCGAACACTGAAGCTTTCTTT | TRBV27 | - | TRBJ1-1 | -
CASSVGGGGDYEQYF | TGTGCCAGCAGCGTAGGGGGCGGTGGGGACTACGAGCAGTACTTC | TRBV9 | once | TRBJ2-7 | -
CASSYSNSNQPQHF | TGTGCCAGCAGTTACTCAAATAGCAATCAGCCCCAGCATTTT | TRBV6-2/TRBV6-3 | - | TRBJ1-5 | -
CASSVGGHSNYGYTF | TGTGCCAGCAGCGTGGGGGGACATAGTAACTATGGCTACACCTTC | TRBV9 | - | TRBJ1-2 | -
CASSPIGIEAFF | TGTGCCAGCAGCCCCATAGGGATAGAAGCTTTCTTT | TRBV5-8 | - | TRBJ1-1 | -
CASSSKRNTGELFF | TGTGCCAGCAGCTCCAAACGGAACACCGGGGAGCTGTTTTTT | TRBV7-3 | - | TRBJ2-2 | -
CASSSPSGTGGMNTEAFF | TGTGCCAGCAGCTCGCCGTCCGGGACAGGGGGCATGAACACTGAAGCTTTCTTT | TRBV5-4 | - | TRBJ1-1 | TRBD1
CASSFDDRGFEQYF | TGTGCCAGCAGCTTTGACGACAGGGGATTCGAGCAGTACTTC | TRBV5-6 | - | TRBJ2-7 | TRBD1
CASSLDRGYGYTF | TGTGCCAGCAGCTTGGACAGGGGGTATGGCTACACCTTC | TRBV5-4 | - | TRBJ1-2 | TRBD1
CASRLGTAREAFF | TGTGCCAGCCGCCTTGGGACAGCCCGTGAAGCTTTCTTT | TRBV12-3/TRBV12-4 | - | TRBJ1-1 | TRBD1
CASSVGLGRGASEKLFF | TGTGCCAGCAGCGTAGGGCTCGGGAGGGGTGCGAGTGAAAAACTGTTTTTT | TRBV9 | - | TRBJ1-4 | -
CASSRLGGQGETQYF | TGTGCCAGCAGCCGCCTGGGCGGCCAGGGGGAGACCCAGTACTTC | TRBV7-3 | - | TRBJ2-5 | -
CASSMTGVNQPQHF | TGTGCCAGTAGTATGACAGGGGTAAATCAGCCCCAGCATTTT | TRBV19 | - | TRBJ1-5 | TRBD1
CASSVLEGLASGEQYF | TGCGCCAGCAGCGTCCTGGAGGGACTAGCGTCTGGCGAGCAGTACTTC | TRBV5-1 | - | TRBJ2-7 | TRBD2
CASSPGGDRVVSGANVLTF | TGCGCCAGCAGCCCGGGAGGGGACAGGGTAGTGTCTGGGGCCAACGTCCTGACTTTC | TRBV5-1 | - | TRBJ2-6 | -
CASSPGTRIAGELFF | TGTGCCAGCAGCCCCGGGACTAGAATCGCCGGGGAGCTGTTTTTT | TRBV5-4 | - | TRBJ2-2 | TRBD2
CASSTQVMNTEAFF | TGTGCCAGCAGCACCCAGGTCATGAACACTGAAGCTTTCTTT | TRBV7-9 | once | TRBJ1-1 | -
CASSQSSYNEQFF | TGTGCCAGCAGCCAGAGCTCCTACAATGAGCAGTTCTTC | TRBV7-2 | - | TRBJ2-1 | -
CASSYGRGAKDTQYF | TGTGCCAGCAGTTACGGGCGGGGGGCCAAAGATACGCAGTATTTT | TRBV6-7 | - | TRBJ2-3 | TRBD2
CASSLTLTGALSNEQYF | TGTGCCAGCAGCTTAACGCTGACAGGGGCCCTCTCCAACGAGCAGTACTTC | TRBV11-2 | - | TRBJ2-7 | TRBD1
CASSLENTGELFF | TGTGCCAGCAGTCTAGAGAACACCGGGGAGCTGTTTTTT | TRBV6-4 | - | TRBJ2-2 | -
CSVQQENYGYTF | TGCAGCGTCCAGCAGGAGAACTATGGCTACACCTTC | TRBV29-1 | - | TRBJ1-2 | -
CASSLTGVNQPQHF | TGCGCCAGCAGCTTGACAGGAGTTAATCAGCCCCAGCATTTT | TRBV5-1 | - | TRBJ1-5 | -
CASSYDGKEKLFF | TGTGCCAGCAGTTACGATGGAAAGGAAAAACTGTTTTTT | TRBV6-2/TRBV6-3 | few | TRBJ1-4 | -
CASSLFGLLAKNIQYF | TGTGCCAGCAGTTTATTCGGCCTCCTAGCCAAAAACATTCAGTACTTC | TRBV28 | - | TRBJ2-4 | -
CASGTAYTDTQYF | TGTGCCAGCGGGACGGCGTACACAGATACGCAGTATTTT | TRBV2 | - | TRBJ2-3 | -
CASTSSPRGTEAFF | TGTGCCAGCACGTCCTCCCCCAGAGGCACTGAAGCTTTCTTT | TRBV6-5 | - | TRBJ1-1 | -
CASQTAATNEKLFF | TGTGCCAGTCAGACAGCGGCAACTAATGAAAAACTGTTTTTT | TRBV19 | - | TRBJ1-4 | -
CATSAPPLYEQYF | TGTGCCACCAGTGCCCCACCCTTATACGAGCAGTACTTC | TRBV24-1 | - | TRBJ2-7 | -
CASSARGTPNTGELFF | TGTGCCAGCAGCGCCAGAGGGACACCGAACACCGGGGAGCTGTTTTTT | TRBV9 | - | TRBJ2-2 | -
CASSQQGNYGYTF | TGTGCCAGCAGCCAGCAGGGGAACTATGGCTACACCTTC | TRBV4-2 | - | TRBJ1-2 | -
CASSPIPQGLSGNTIYF | TGCGCCAGCAGCCCGATACCCCAGGGACTCTCTGGAAACACCATATATTTT | TRBV5-1 | - | TRBJ1-3 | -
CASSPLGVGLGEQYF | TGTGCCAGCAGTCCGCTAGGGGTAGGGTTGGGCGAGCAGTACTTC | TRBV27 | - | TRBJ2-7 | -
CASSLYDALNSPLHF | TGTGCCAGCAGTTTGTATGACGCCCTGAATTCACCCCTCCACTTT | TRBV28 | - | TRBJ1-6 | -
CASSPPLQGSRRAFF | TGTGCCAGCAGCCCTCCTCTTCAGGGGTCCAGGAGAGCTTTCTTT | TRBV28 | - | TRBJ1-1 | -
CASSIRAGGKVRGISNYGYTF | TGTGCCAGTAGTATTCGGGCCGGGGGCAAGGTCAGGGGGATCTCTAACTATGGCTACACCTTC | TRBV19 | - | TRBJ1-2 | TRBD1
CASSLTVLSSYEQYF | TGCGCCAGCAGCTTGACAGTATTGAGCTCCTACGAGCAGTACTTC | TRBV5-1 | - | TRBJ2-7 | -
CASSPGIKNIQYF | TGTGCCAGCAGCCCCGGGATCAAAAACATTCAGTACTTC | TRBV9 | - | TRBJ2-4 | -
CASSLFTGPLNGYTF | TGTGCCAGCAGTTTATTTACTGGACCCCTTAATGGCTACACCTTC | TRBV28 | - | TRBJ1-2 | -
CASRELAAPDSLDTQYF | TGCGCCAGCAGGGAACTGGCAGCACCAGATTCTTTGGATACGCAGTATTTT | TRBV5-1 | - | TRBJ2-3 | -
CATSNRGSGGYTF | TGTGCCACCAGTAACAGGGGTTCTGGGGGCTACACCTTC | TRBV24-1 | - | TRBJ1-2 | TRBD1
CASSQGLGPNYGYTF | TGCGCCAGCAGCCAAGGGCTGGGGCCTAACTATGGCTACACCTTC | TRBV4-3 | - | TRBJ1-2 | -
CSAQTAVYGYTF | TGCAGCGCCCAGACAGCAGTCTATGGCTACACCTTC | TRBV29-1 | - | TRBJ1-2 | -
CASSLDSMNTEAFF | TGCGCCAGCAGCTTGGACAGTATGAACACTGAAGCTTTCTTT | TRBV5-1 | once | TRBJ1-1 | -